Listed below are T cell receptor beta chains from one sample, sequenced in a study of cytomegalovirus exposure and HLA in healthy donors. The repertoire was sequenced with immunoSEQ multiplex PCR; TCRdb's copy has only in-frame clones and lacks some. The table records more than 85,000 clones, 60% to 85% of them present only once. The sequenced sample was PBMCs. The receptors originated from a male donor in good health and CMV-seronegative. The CDR3 runs from the conserved cysteine through the conserved F or W. A D gene is named only where the DNA matches it firmly. Expanded clones get a size class; other rows say once, few or many, or leave the size out.

v_gene: TRBV5-5
abundance: .
d_gene: TRBD1
j_gene: TRBJ2-3
CDR3aa: CASSLLRGHTDTQYF
CDR3nt: TGTGCCAGCAGCTTATTAAGGGGGCACACAGATACGCAGTATTTT

v_gene: TRBV6-4
abundance: .
d_gene: .
j_gene: TRBJ1-5
CDR3aa: CASTPRGSGNQPQHF
CDR3nt: TGTGCCAGCACCCCGAGGGGGTCGGGCAATCAGCCCCAGCATTTT

v_gene: TRBV19
abundance: .
d_gene: .
j_gene: TRBJ2-7
CDR3aa: CASSLQGGGFTYEQYF
CDR3nt: TGTGCCAGTAGTCTCCAGGGGGGTGGGTTTACCTACGAGCAGTACTTC

v_gene: TRBV6-5
abundance: .
d_gene: TRBD1
j_gene: TRBJ1-1
CDR3aa: CASSSRQGMLGTEAFF
CDR3nt: TGTGCCAGCAGTTCCCGACAGGGTATGTTGGGCACTGAAGCTTTCTTT

v_gene: TRBV7-3
abundance: .
d_gene: .
j_gene: TRBJ1-1
CDR3aa: CASSPRLNTEAFF
CDR3nt: TGTGCCAGCAGCCCTCGGTTGAACACTGAAGCTTTCTTT

v_gene: TRBV27
abundance: .
d_gene: TRBD2
j_gene: TRBJ2-1
CDR3aa: CASSLILAGAYNEQFF
CDR3nt: TGTGCCAGCAGCCTTATCCTAGCGGGAGCCTACAATGAGCAGTTCTTC

v_gene: TRBV19
abundance: .
d_gene: TRBD1
j_gene: TRBJ1-1
CDR3aa: CASSFWDRGWTEAFF
CDR3nt: TGTGCCAGTAGTTTTTGGGACAGGGGATGGACTGAAGCTTTCTTT

v_gene: TRBV6-4
abundance: few
d_gene: .
j_gene: TRBJ2-5
CDR3aa: CASTGVQETQYF
CDR3nt: TGTGCCAGCACGGGGGTACAAGAGACCCAGTACTTC

v_gene: TRBV19
abundance: .
d_gene: TRBD2
j_gene: TRBJ2-2
CDR3aa: CASRTSGRAGLGDTGELFF
CDR3nt: TGTGCCAGTCGGACTAGCGGGAGGGCTGGATTGGGGGACACCGGGGAGCTGTTTTTT

v_gene: TRBV28
abundance: .
d_gene: TRBD2
j_gene: TRBJ2-7
CDR3aa: CATTGGTGLARSLFSYEQYF
CDR3nt: TGTGCCACAACCGGGGGAACGGGACTAGCGCGCTCACTTTTTTCCTACGAGCAGTACTTC

v_gene: TRBV5-8
abundance: .
d_gene: TRBD1
j_gene: TRBJ2-1
CDR3aa: CASSLGWTGGSNEQFF
CDR3nt: TGTGCCAGCAGCTTGGGATGGACAGGGGGAAGTAATGAGCAGTTCTTC

v_gene: TRBV29-1
abundance: .
d_gene: .
j_gene: TRBJ2-5
CDR3aa: CSVGSGVETQYF
CDR3nt: TGCAGCGTTGGATCTGGAGTGGAGACCCAGTACTTC

v_gene: TRBV10-3
abundance: .
d_gene: TRBD2
j_gene: TRBJ2-5
CDR3aa: CAISAQREEETQYF
CDR3nt: TGTGCCATCTCCGCCCAGCGGGAGGAGGAGACCCAGTACTTC

v_gene: TRBV19
abundance: .
d_gene: TRBD2
j_gene: TRBJ2-5
CDR3aa: CASSQLAGVETQYF
CDR3nt: TGTGCCAGTAGCCAACTAGCGGGAGTAGAGACCCAGTACTTC